This T cell receptor (beta chain) came from a study of graft-versus-host responses after intestinal transplantation. Study at large: For 2 to 4 years after anti-thymocyte globulin induction, all recipients took tacrolimus and steroids.

Data came from immunoSEQ multiplex PCR; TCRdb stores just in-frame clones and leaves some out. Of about 120,000 clones listed, around 94% are singletons. This CDR3 comprises 14 residues. V lost 0 bases and J 3 bases, leaving 10 bases between the germline ends. The germline V gene encodes CDR1 SGHRS and CDR2 YFSETQ. With respect to this clone: Its specificity is not known. Other DNA sequences in this sample translate to the same CDR3.

This receptor was taken from a human donor who was the organ donor for an intestinal transplant. This specimen consisted of unstimulated CD4+ T cells sorted from spleen or lymph node cells, obtained before transplant. The chain couples TRBV5-1 to TRBJ2-7, with D possibly TRBD1 on 5 matching bases. Written as DNA, the CDR3 is TGCGCCAGCAGCTTGGGAACAGGTGTCTACGAGCAGTACTTC. Protein product: CASSLGTGVYEQYF.